The 31 T cell receptor beta chains presented below share a single source sample, sequenced in a study of metastatic and nonmetastatic thyroid tumors. TCRdb recomputed clones from the PCR reads via MiXCR. The table records about 45,000 clones, around 4% of them present only once. Thyroid surgery was performed in patients who had received no treatment beforehand. Material: blood. The receptors shown here come from a female donor with papillary thyroid cancer or a benign thyroid nodule (not recorded which). Some clones in this sample may be carry-over from other donors' samples.

Of note for this clone: The conserved closing phenylalanine or tryptophan is absent in this CDR3, likely reflecting a read error. J is TRBJ2-1 and V is TRBV6-4, with 10 bases identical to TRBD1. CDR1 is MRHNA and CDR2 is SNTAGT in the germline V gene. This CDR3 has 15 amino acids. This chain's CDR3 is CANSDDRGPYNEQFS. The CDR3 nucleotides are TGTGCCAACAGTGACGACAGGGGGCCTTACAATGAGCAGTTCTCC.

The chain has TRBV11-3 and TRBJ1-4; 11 bases map to TRBD1. Germline values: CDR1 SGHNT, CDR2 YENEEA. V gave up 9 bases and J gave up 8 bases; unmatched junction bases: 8. This CDR3 is built from 14 residues. CDR3 DNA sequence: TGTGCCAGTCAGGGGGGACAGGGGGGGGAAAAACTGTTTTTT. Encoded protein: CASQGGQGGEKLFF.

This clone was seen ten or more times. This chain uses TRBV20-1 with TRBJ2-7, with D possibly TRBD1 on 5 matching bases. In germline, CDR1 is DFQATT, CDR2 SNEGSKA (reference sequence). This CDR3 contains 15 residues. V lost 2 bases and J 4 bases, leaving 18 bases between the germline ends. This chain's CDR3 is CSARNRQGTAYEQYF. In DNA, the CDR3 is TGCAGTGCTAGAAATCGGCAGGGAACGGCTTACGAGCAGTACTTC.

This clone turned up a few times. The chain recombines TRBV28 with TRBJ2-1; D remains unclear. There are 15 residues in the CDR3. The V end was cut by 4 bases, the J end by 3 bases, with 13 bases between. The germline gives CDR1 MDHEN, CDR2 SYDVKM. This CDR3 is CASSSTPLYYNEQFF. The CDR3, as DNA: TGTGCCAGCAGTTCCACACCCCTATACTACAATGAGCAGTTCTTC. The whole variable domain, filled in from reference TRBV28 and TRBJ2-1, reads DVKVTQSSRYLVKRTGEKVFLECVQDMDHENMFWYRQDPGLGLRLIYFSYDVKMKEKGDIPEGYSVSREKKERFSLILESASTNQTSMYLCASSSTPLYYNEQFFGPGTRLTVL.

The V gene is TRBV7-2, the J gene TRBJ2-5; 8 positions match TRBD2. Germline CDR1 is SGHTA and CDR2 is FQGNSA. J lost 5 bases, V lost 5 bases, and 4 bases had no gene match. The CDR3 runs to 13 residues. For the CDR3, the DNA is TGTGCCAGCAGCCCCTCGGGGGGGGAGACCCAGTACTTC. It translates to CASSPSGGETQYF.

Points on this clone: It may be a read error: a sequence one base away is much more abundant. The V and J genes are TRBV9 and TRBJ2-1, with TRBD2 identical over 7 bases. The CDR3 is 15 residues long. Looked up from germline, CDR1 is SGDLS and CDR2 is YYNGEE. J lost 2 bases, V lost 6 bases, and 8 bases had no gene match. The chain's CDR3 is CASTELAPPYNEQFF. The CDR3 coding sequence is TGTGCCAGCACCGAACTAGCGCCTCCCTACAATGAGCAGTTCTTC.

This clone has at least ten counts. The rearrangement joins TRBV5-4 to TRBJ1-2, with 7 bases lining up with TRBD1. The germline V gene encodes CDR1 SGHNT and CDR2 YYREEE (reference sequence). CDR3 length: 15 residues. The V gene end was trimmed by 4 bases and the J gene end by 0 bases; junction bases not matched to a gene: 6. In DNA, the CDR3 is TGTGCCAGCAGCACCGAGACAGGGACTAACTATGGCTACACCTTC. This codes for CASSTETGTNYGYTF.

This clone was observed at least ten times. A much larger clone is a single base away; this may be a read error. The chain carries TRBV7-2 and TRBJ2-3; 7 nucleotides line up with TRBD2. Trimming removed 3 bases from V and 0 bases from J; junction bases left unmatched: 3. Germline-derived CDR1 and CDR2 are SGHTA and FQGNSA. The CDR3 consists of 15 residues. The CDR3 here is CASSFSGPSTDTQYF. Here the CDR3 DNA reads TGTGCCAGCAGCTTTAGCGGGCCTAGCACAGATACGCAGTATTTT.

This chain links TRBV6-5 with TRBJ1-5; D unresolved. Germline V lookup: CDR1 MNHEY, CDR2 SVGAGI. V lost 0 bases and J lost 2, with 11 bases in between. The CDR3 is made up of 16 amino acids. CDR3 sequence (DNA): TGTGCCAGCAGTTACTCGCAAGGTGGTCGCAATCAGCCCCAGCATTTT. Translating gives CASSYSQGGRNQPQHF.

By share of the sample, this clone is medium-sized (0.01 to 0.1%). The rearrangement joins TRBV2 to TRBJ1-6; D is ambiguous. Germline-derived CDR1 and CDR2 are SNHLY and FYNNEI. V dropped 4 bases and J dropped 10 bases, with 17 bases sitting between them. There are 15 residues in the CDR3. CDR3 sequence (DNA): TGTGCCAGCAGTGTCGACGGAGTTATAAGGTCACCCCTCCACTTT. Amino acids: CASSVDGVIRSPLHF.

This clone was seen repeatedly, ten times or more. CDR3 sequence (DNA): TGTGCCTCCGAGGGAATTCGGGGCACAGATACGCAGTATTTT. The encoded protein is CASEGIRGTDTQYF. This chain joins TRBV6-1 and TRBJ2-3; TRBD2 is a possible D gene (5 bases). CDR1 is MNHNS, CDR2 SASEGT, per germline. The V end was cut by 11 bases, the J end by 1 base, with 16 bases between. The CDR3 spans 14 residues.

Worth noting for this clone: Mismatch with germline at one junction end may stem from a read error. This chain's CDR3 is CARSAPPTGGNPPLHF. DNA for the CDR3: TGTGCCCGCAGTGCCCCCCCTACAGGGGGAAATCCACCCCTCCACTTT. The V gene is TRBV6-2 or TRBV6-3, the J gene TRBJ1-6, with 8 bases that match TRBD1. The CDR3 has 16 amino acids. The germline gives CDR1 MNHEY, CDR2 SVGEGT.

This clone was seen at least ten times. The chain couples TRBV4-1 to TRBJ2-3; possible D gene TRBD2, 5 bases. This CDR3 has 16 amino acids. Trimming took off 1 base at V and 6 bases at J, with 17 bases between the two ends. CDR1 MGHRA and CDR2 YSYEKL come from the germline V gene. CDR3: CASSQVSGELVDTQYF. The CDR3 DNA sequence: TGCGCCAGCAGCCAAGTGAGTGGGGAGCTGGTGGATACGCAGTATTTT.

This clone came up many times. The chain combines TRBV19 with TRBJ2-2, with 8 bases lining up with TRBD2. Germline CDR1 reads LNHDA; CDR2 reads SQIVND (reference sequence). V shed 5 bases and J 2 bases; nucleotides not matched to a gene: 10. The length of the CDR3 is 17 residues. Here the CDR3 reads CASSPLFGRGNTGELFF. The CDR3, as DNA: TGTGCCAGTAGTCCCCTGTTCGGGAGGGGAAACACCGGGGAGCTGTTTTTT.

By share, this clone counts as medium-sized (0.01 to 0.1%). V usage is TRBV6-1 and J usage is TRBJ2-1; D gene unclear. V lost 3 bases and J 5 bases, leaving 17 bases between the germline ends. CDR3 length: 16 amino acids. Germline lookup yields CDR1 MNHNS and CDR2 SASEGT. In DNA, the CDR3 is TGTGCCAGCAGTGATTTTCTGGCGAGAGCCCACAATGAGCAGTTCTTC. This translates into CASSDFLARAHNEQFF.

At least ten counts were recorded for this clone. The same CDR3 also results from other DNA sequences found in this sample. The chain is built from TRBV5-1 and TRBJ2-2; D gene unclear. The CDR3 extends over 15 amino acids. Trimming pared 1 base from V and 5 bases from J, leaving 12 bases between. The germline CDR1 and CDR2 sequences are SGHRS and YFSETQ. CDR3 protein: CASSLLGAITGELFF. The CDR3 DNA follows: TGCGCCAGCAGCTTGTTGGGCGCTATAACCGGGGAGCTGTTTTTT.

The sample holds many counts of this clone. An end of the junction differs from the germline gene, which may be a read error. This chain uses TRBV24-1 with TRBJ2-1; D uncertain. The CDR3 has 14 residues. The germline CDR1 and CDR2 sequences are KGHDR and SFDVKD. The CDR3 DNA follows: TGTGCCACCAGTGATCTAGGGTCCTTCAATGAGCAGTTCTTC. This encodes CATSDLGSFNEQFF.

Many counts were recorded for this clone. J is TRBJ2-1 and V is TRBV11-2; a possible D gene is TRBD2 (6 bases). The CDR3 is 13 residues long. Trimming shortened V by 1 base and J by 5 bases, and 6 bases separated the two germline ends. CDR1 and CDR2 from the germline V gene are SGHAT and FQNNGV. CDR3 DNA: TGTGCCAGCAGCTTAGGGACTAACAATGAGCAGTTCTTC. This translates into CASSLGTNNEQFF.

This clone was seen at least ten times. The gene calls are TRBV6-4 and TRBJ2-1; TRBD1 matches at 7 bases. J lost 9 bases, V lost 10 bases, and 12 bases had no gene match. This CDR3 region has 13 residues. Germline lookup yields CDR1 MRHNA and CDR2 SNTAGT. The CDR3: CATSGTVSGEQFF. DNA for the CDR3: TGTGCCACATCCGGGACAGTAAGCGGTGAGCAGTTCTTC.

This clone was counted many times. The rearrangement joins TRBV30 to TRBJ2-5, with D perhaps TRBD2 (5 bases). The CDR3 sequence is 15 residues long. Germline CDR1 reads GTSNPN; CDR2 reads SVGIG (reference sequence). V was shortened by 2 bases and J by 3 bases, with 16 bases between the two germline ends. CDR3 DNA: TGTGCCTGGAGTAGTGGCGGAAGGGAGAAAGAGACCCAGTACTTC. It encodes CAWSSGGREKETQYF.

In its sample, this clone was seen many times. CDR3 region: CASSLGQGRNQPQHF. CDR3 nucleotides: TGTGCCAGCAGTTTAGGGCAGGGACGCAATCAGCCCCAGCATTTT. The chain links TRBV12-3 or TRBV12-4 to TRBJ1-5; TRBD1 is a possible D gene (5 bases). CDR3 size: 15 residues. The V end lost 1 base, the J end lost 2 bases, and 9 bases lay between the germline ends.

In its sample, this clone was seen many times. The chain combines TRBV24-1 with TRBJ2-1; a possible D gene is TRBD1 (6 bases). Germline V gene lookup returns CDR1 KGHDR and CDR2 SFDVKD. The CDR3 is 17 residues long. V was cut by 4 bases and J by 1 base, with 16 bases left in between. CDR3 DNA: TGTGCCACCAGTGACCCACAGGGTGGCAGGTCCTACAATGAGCAGTTCTTC. Amino acids: CATSDPQGGRSYNEQFF.

Details on this clone: This may be a read error, as it is one base from a much larger clone. Other DNA sequences from this sample encode an identical CDR3 as well. V gene TRBV20-1 combines with J gene TRBJ2-5; 15 bases agree with TRBD2. The V segment lost 4 bases and the J segment 5 bases; nucleotides outside the gene matches: 5. Per the germline V gene, CDR1 is DFQATT and CDR2 is SNEGSKA (reference sequence). This CDR3 region has 15 residues. The chain's CDR3 is CSANYGLAGGETQYF. The CDR3 nucleotides read TGCAGTGCTAACTATGGACTAGCGGGAGGGGAGACCCAGTACTTC.

Details on this clone: This clone may be a read error of a much larger clone one base away. CDR3 in amino acids: CASSGGWGKSSSYEQYF. CDR3 nucleotide sequence: TGTGCCAGCAGTGGTGGTTGGGGGAAGTCTAGCTCCTACGAGCAGTACTTC. The rearrangement joins TRBV6-1 to TRBJ2-7, with D perhaps matching TRBD1 or TRBD2 (5 bases each). The germline V gene has CDR1 MNHNS and CDR2 SASEGT. Trimming stripped 4 bases from V and 0 bases from J, with 19 bases between. The CDR3 has 17 residues.

This clone occurred many times. The chain is built from TRBV7-3 and TRBJ2-1; 9 nucleotides match TRBD2. The germline CDR1 and CDR2 sequences are SGHTA and FQGTGA. The CDR3 loop spans 19 amino acids. Unmatched junction bases numbered 11, after V lost 2 bases and J lost 0 bases. The CDR3 sequence is CASSLRGEAGGTSYNEQFF. In nucleotides, the CDR3 is TGTGCCAGCAGCTTACGCGGCGAAGCGGGAGGAACCTCCTACAATGAGCAGTTCTTC.

Only a few counts were recorded for this clone. The rearrangement links TRBV6-1 to TRBJ2-7; weak D call: TRBD2 (7 bases). CDR3 length: 14 amino acids. Trimming left V 0 bases short and J 7 bases short, with 13 bases between. The germline V gene encodes CDR1 MNHNS and CDR2 SASEGT. The chain's CDR3 is CASSEAGGLGEQYF. For the CDR3, the DNA is TGTGCCAGCAGTGAAGCGGGGGGGCTAGGGGAGCAGTACTTC.

As to this clone: This may stem from a read error, because a much larger clone lies one nucleotide away. The chain has TRBV2 and TRBJ1-5; D not resolved. Trimming took 8 bases from V and 1 from J, leaving 21 bases between them. The CDR3 spans 17 residues. Germline lookup yields CDR1 SNHLY and CDR2 FYNNEI. CDR3 loop: CASASPRSCRSNQPQHF. The CDR3 DNA reads TGTGCCAGCGCGAGCCCCAGGTCGTGTAGGAGCAATCAGCCCCAGCATTTT.

V and J are TRBV12-3 or TRBV12-4 and TRBJ1-5; a possible D gene is TRBD1 (6 bases). This CDR3 has 15 residues. Trimming stripped 7 bases from V and 3 bases from J, with 16 bases between. CDR3 bases: TGTGCCAGCATCCCTTGGGGGCTTGTCAATCAGCCCCAGCATTTT. Its translation is CASIPWGLVNQPQHF.

This clone was counted a few times. A junction boundary mismatches the germline segment, possibly from a read error. The chain recombines TRBV15 with TRBJ2-2, with 8 bases fitting TRBD2. CDR3 length equals 21 residues. Germline V gene lookup returns CDR1 LNHNV and CDR2 YYDKDF (reference sequence). The CDR3 sequence is CATSRERTSPRIVSNTGELFF. The CDR3 DNA is TGTGCCACCAGCAGAGAAAGGACTAGCCCACGTATTGTATCGAATACCGGGGAGCTGTTCTTT. The full variable domain, with the rest looked up from reference TRBV15 and TRBJ2-2, is DAMVIQNPRYQVTQFGKPVTLSCSQTLNHNVMYWYQQKSSQAPKLLFHYYDKDFNNEADTPDNFQSRRPNTSFCFLDIRSPGLGDTAMYLCATSRERTSPRIVSNTGELFFGEGSRLTVL.

The sample holds many counts of this clone. The gene calls are TRBV7-8 and TRBJ2-1; D is undetermined. Looked up from germline, CDR1 is SGHVS and CDR2 is FQNEAQ. The germline V and J ends were trimmed by 2 bases and 10 bases, with 12 bases remaining between them. The CDR3 sequence is 13 residues long. The CDR3 sequence: CASSLNALREQFF. For the CDR3, the DNA is TGTGCCAGCAGCTTAAATGCTCTGAGGGAGCAGTTCTTC.

This clone was observed at least ten times. The rearrangement joins TRBV6-1 to TRBJ1-5, with D perhaps matching TRBD1 (6 bases). The CDR3 runs 15 residues. The germline gives CDR1 MNHNS, CDR2 SASEGT. V lost 6 bases and J 0 bases, leaving 12 bases between the germline ends. The CDR3 DNA follows: TGTGCCAGCAGCACAGGGCCCGATAGCAATCAGCCCCAGCATTTT. Amino acids: CASSTGPDSNQPQHF.